This TCR beta chain was sequenced for a study of lymphopenia after photon versus proton radiotherapy. As to this clone: Its antigen is unidentified.

CDR3 length equals 15 residues. The ends lost 5 bases at V and 0 bases at J; junction bases unmatched: 3. Germline V gene sequence: CDR1 ENHRY, CDR2 SYGVKD. Clones were read by immunoSEQ multiplex PCR, and TCRdb kept only the in-frame ones, dropping some. Of approximately 65,000 clones in the sample, around 90% were seen once. Overall study findings and caveats: After the lymphocyte nadir, photon-treated repertoires showed oligoclonal expansion, especially of CD8+ Temra cells.

The chain is built from TRBV10-3 and TRBJ2-2; the match to TRBD2 covers 7 bases. The TCR sequence derives from a man older than 75 with esophageal cancer. Sequencing was performed on peripheral blood, taken from a patient treated with proton-based radiotherapy. CDR3 sequence: CAISQLAANTGELFF. DNA for the CDR3: TGTGCCATCAGTCAGCTAGCGGCGAACACCGGGGAGCTGTTTTTT.